The source of this T cell receptor (beta chain) is a study of blood T cell repertoires in COVID-19. The wider study: Acute and convalescent COVID-19 specimens originated in the United States, Italy and Spain. In each case, the material was cDNA or gDNA derived from T cells, B-cell-depleted T cells, or PBMCs.

Trimming cost V 5 bases and J 4 bases, with 18 bases left between them. The CDR3 extends over 16 amino acids. CDR1 is SGHVS and CDR2 is FQNEAQ in the germline V gene. Under the authors' procedure: Amplification of reference gene primers was used by the study to estimate nucleated cell counts. Assay used: immunoSEQ multiplex PCR; TCRdb lists only in-frame clones, some missing. The V and J calls and clone size were taken over from that table, and D and trimming were inferred from the DNA. The sample holds tens of thousands of clones, about nine tenths seen once. Material for sequencing was peripheral blood. The V call is TRBV7-8, the J call TRBJ1-3; D unresolved. The receptor's source is a man aged 35-49 years with acute or convalescent COVID-19. The CDR3 is CASSPGRGGLGNTIYF. In DNA, the CDR3 is TGTGCCAGCAGCCCTGGACGGGGTGGGTTGGGAAACACCATATATTTT.